This T cell receptor beta chain appears in the sequencing data of a study of OX40 agonist ivuxolimab in advanced cancers. Overall study context: Across the patients, intravenous ivuxolimab was delivered every 2 weeks at 0.01 to 10 mg/kg.

Germline CDR1 is MNHEY and CDR2 is SMNVEV (reference sequence). The CDR3 is 13 residues long. Trimming stripped 5 bases from V and 4 bases from J, with 9 bases between. Some clones are missing from TCRdb's copy, which holds only in-frame ones; the method was immunoSEQ multiplex PCR. The sample consists of about 61,000 clones, around 89% of them appearing once. The chain carries TRBV27 and TRBJ1-5, with D possibly matching TRBD1 (6 bases). The source is an adult with an advanced solid tumor such as melanoma, head and neck, liver or kidney cancer. The specimen comprised CD4+ or CD8+ T cells sorted from blood, sampled in a trial of the OX40 agonist ivuxolimab. Here the CDR3 DNA reads TGTGCCAGCAGTGGACAGCCGAATCAGCCCCAGCATTTT. Protein product: CASSGQPNQPQHF.